This entry features one TCR beta chain sequence. This record comes from a study of blood T cell repertoires in COVID-19. On the study more broadly: Acute and convalescent COVID-19 specimens originated in the United States, Italy and Spain. PBMCs, B-cell-depleted T cells, or T cells were the source of the cDNA or gDNA that made up the material.

Trimming stripped 4 bases from V and 4 bases from J, with 7 bases between. This CDR3 has 11 amino acids. The germline CDR1 and CDR2 sequences are SQVTM and ANQGSEA. In the source study's methods: Counts of nucleated cells, estimated from reference gene primer amplification, were obtained. Assay: immunoSEQ multiplex PCR; the TCRdb copy retains only in-frame clones and omits some. Clonal size and the V and J genes are those of that table, whereas D and trimming came from the DNA. The sample shows a few hundred thousand clones, 70% to 90% of them seen only once. The rearrangement uses TRBV29-1 and TRBJ1-2; D not certain. The sample was peripheral blood. This sequence was found in a woman in her forties or fifties with active or convalescent COVID-19. The CDR3 DNA reads TGCAGCGTTGGAGCGGGCTATGGCTACACCTTC. Its protein is CSVGAGYGYTF.